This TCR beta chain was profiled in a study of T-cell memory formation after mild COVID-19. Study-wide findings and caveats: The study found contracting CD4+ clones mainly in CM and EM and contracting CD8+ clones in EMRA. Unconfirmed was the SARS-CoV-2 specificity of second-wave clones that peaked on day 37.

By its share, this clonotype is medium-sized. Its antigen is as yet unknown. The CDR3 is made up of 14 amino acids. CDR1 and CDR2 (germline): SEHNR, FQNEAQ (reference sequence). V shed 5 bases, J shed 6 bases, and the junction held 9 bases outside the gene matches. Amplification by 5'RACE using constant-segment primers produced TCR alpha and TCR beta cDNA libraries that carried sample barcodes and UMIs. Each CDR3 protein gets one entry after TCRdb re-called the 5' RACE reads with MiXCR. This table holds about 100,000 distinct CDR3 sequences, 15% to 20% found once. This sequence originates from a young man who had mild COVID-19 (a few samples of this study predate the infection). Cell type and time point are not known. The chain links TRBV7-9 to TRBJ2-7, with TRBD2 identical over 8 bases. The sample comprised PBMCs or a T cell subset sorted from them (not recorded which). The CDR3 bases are TGTGCCAGCAGCGCCCCAGCGGGGGTCGGCGAGCAGTACTTC. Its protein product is CASSAPAGVGEQYF.